A selection of T cell receptor beta chains follows, all from one sample in a study of cytomegalovirus exposure and HLA in healthy donors. Data came from immunoSEQ multiplex PCR; TCRdb stores just in-frame clones and leaves some out. The sample contains under 250,000 clones, more than 75% of which appear only once. The material sequenced was PBMCs. All receptors derive from a man aged 35 to 55 in good health and CMV-seropositive. The CDR3 runs from the conserved cysteine through the conserved F or W. A D gene is named only where the DNA matches it firmly. The size field is filled for only some rows; it gives once, few, many or a size class.

V gene,clone size,D gene,J gene,CDR3 DNA,CDR3 protein
TRBV7-8,-,-,TRBJ2-1,TGTGCCAGCAGCCCCGTATCGTCAGGGAATGAGCAGTTCTTC,CASSPVSSGNEQFF
TRBV11-2,-,-,TRBJ1-5,TGTGCCAGCAGCTTAAGAAGGGGGGGTCAGCCCCAGCATTTT,CASSLRRGGQPQHF
TRBV7-2,-,-,TRBJ1-1,TGTGCCAGCAGCTTAGCGACGGGCACTGAAGCTTTCTTT,CASSLATGTEAFF
TRBV7-9,once,-,TRBJ1-2,TGTGCCAGCAGCTTAGTTAGCTATGGCTACACCTTC,CASSLVSYGYTF
TRBV7-6,-,TRBD1,TRBJ1-4,TGTGCCAGCAGCTCACAGGGGGAACTGTCAAATGAAAAACTGTTTTTT,CASSSQGELSNEKLFF
TRBV7-8,once,TRBD1,TRBJ1-2,TGTGCCAGCAGCCTCCGACAGGGCTATGGCTACACCTTC,CASSLRQGYGYTF
TRBV6-5,-,-,TRBJ2-7,TGTGCCAGCAGTTACTCTAGCCCCGGCCCCTACGAGCAGTACTTC,CASSYSSPGPYEQYF
TRBV6-1,once,-,TRBJ1-2,TGTGCCAGCAGGGCCGGGGACATTAACTATGGCTACACCTTC,CASRAGDINYGYTF
TRBV5-4,-,TRBD1,TRBJ2-3,TGTGCCAGCGCACCGGGACAGGGTTACACAGATACGCAGTATTTT,CASAPGQGYTDTQYF
TRBV12-5,once,TRBD2,TRBJ2-1,TGTGCTAGTGGTTTGTACGGGAGCGGGAGTGAGCAGTTCTTC,CASGLYGSGSEQFF
TRBV19,-,-,TRBJ2-1,TGTGCCAGTAGTATAGATGGGGCCTGGGACAATGAGCAGTTCTTC,CASSIDGAWDNEQFF
TRBV6-5,-,TRBD2,TRBJ2-1,TGTGCCAGCAGTTACGGGGCCAGCGGGAGGGGGAATGAGCAGTTCTTC,CASSYGASGRGNEQFF
TRBV2,-,-,TRBJ1-5,TGTGCCAGCAGCCCCTTTGGGGGCGGGGGGCCCCAGCATTTT,CASSPFGGGGPQHF
TRBV7-3,-,TRBD2,TRBJ2-2,TGTGCCAGCAGCTTCTCCGGGACTACGGGCACCGGGGAGCTGTTTTTT,CASSFSGTTGTGELFF
TRBV6-4,-,TRBD2,TRBJ2-5,TGTGCCAGCAGTGAGGCGGCAGGCGGGAGGGAGACCCAGTACTTC,CASSEAAGGRETQYF
TRBV6-1,once,TRBD1,TRBJ2-1,TGTGCCAGCAGTGAGGTCCCGGGACAGGGTTTGGCGCAGTTCTTC,CASSEVPGQGLAQFF
TRBV6-5,-,TRBD2,TRBJ2-6,TGTGCCAGCAGTTACTCGAGGGGAGGGGGGGCCAACGTCCTGACTTTC,CASSYSRGGGANVLTF
TRBV28,-,-,TRBJ2-5,TGTGCCAGCAGTATCCTCCGGGGATCGGGAGAGACCCAGTACTTC,CASSILRGSGETQYF
TRBV14,once,TRBD2,TRBJ2-1,TGTGCCAGCAGCCCAGGGGTACTAGCGGGGGGCAATGAGCAGTTCTTC,CASSPGVLAGGNEQFF
TRBV6-5,few,TRBD2,TRBJ2-3,TGTGCCAGCAGTTACTCCGGGACTACCACAGATACGCAGTATTTT,CASSYSGTTTDTQYF
TRBV6-5,-,-,TRBJ1-3,TGTGCCAGCAGTTACTGGGGGGGATCTGGAAACACCATATATTTT,CASSYWGGSGNTIYF
TRBV30,-,-,TRBJ1-5,TGTGCCTGGAGTGGTCAGGGTCTTCAGCCCCAGCATTTT,CAWSGQGLQPQHF
TRBV19,-,TRBD2,TRBJ2-5,TGTGCCAGTAGTGCGGGACTAGCGGGAGCGGTAGAGACCCAGTACTTC,CASSAGLAGAVETQYF
TRBV18,once,TRBD2,TRBJ2-1,TGTGCCAGCTCACCACAGGGAGCGGGAGGAGGGTATGAGCAGTTCTTC,CASSPQGAGGGYEQFF
TRBV4-1,-,-,TRBJ2-3,TGCGCCAGCAGCCAAGATCGCCGCCGTGGGCTTCCTCAGTATTTT,CASSQDRRRGLPQYF
TRBV10-1,-,TRBD2,TRBJ2-1,TGCGCCAGCAGTGAGTCAAGGACTAGCGGGAGCTACAATGAGCAGTTCTTC,CASSESRTSGSYNEQFF
TRBV5-1,-,TRBD2,TRBJ2-7,TGCGCCAGCAGCTCGTGGACTAGCGGGGCCTACGAGCAGTACTTC,CASSSWTSGAYEQYF
TRBV7-9,-,-,TRBJ1-1,TGTGCCAGCAGCTCGAGAGGGGGGAACACTGAAGCTTTCTTT,CASSSRGGNTEAFF
TRBV5-1,-,TRBD1,TRBJ1-4,TGCGCCAGCAGCCTACGGGGGCAGGGGGGTGAAAAACTGTTTTTT,CASSLRGQGGEKLFF
TRBV7-9,-,-,TRBJ2-1,TGTGCCAGCAGCTTAGCGCCACAGCACAATGAGCAGTTCTTC,CASSLAPQHNEQFF
TRBV6-1,-,TRBD2,TRBJ2-3,TGTGCCAGCAGTGGGACTAGCGGGGAAGGCACAGATACGCAGTATTTT,CASSGTSGEGTDTQYF
TRBV2,-,-,TRBJ1-6,TGTGCCAGCAGTGAGAGGAGGAGCTCCTATAATTCACCCCTCCACTTT,CASSERRSSYNSPLHF